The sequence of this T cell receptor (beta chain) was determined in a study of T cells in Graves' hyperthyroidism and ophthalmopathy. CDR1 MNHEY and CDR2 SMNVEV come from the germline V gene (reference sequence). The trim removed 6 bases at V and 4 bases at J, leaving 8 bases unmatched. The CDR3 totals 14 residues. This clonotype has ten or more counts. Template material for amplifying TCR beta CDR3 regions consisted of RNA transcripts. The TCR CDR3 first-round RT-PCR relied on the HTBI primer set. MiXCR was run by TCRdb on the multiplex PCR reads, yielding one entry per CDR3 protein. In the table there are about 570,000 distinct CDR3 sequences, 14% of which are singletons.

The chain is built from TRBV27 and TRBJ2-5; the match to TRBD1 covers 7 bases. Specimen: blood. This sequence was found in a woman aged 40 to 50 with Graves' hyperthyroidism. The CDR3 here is CASSSGQSLETQYF. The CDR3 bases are TGTGCCAGCAGCTCGGGACAGTCTCTAGAGACCCAGTACTTC.